This entry lists 20 T cell receptor beta chains sequenced from one sample in a study of T cell changes during pregnancy in multiple sclerosis. Data came from immunoSEQ multiplex PCR; TCRdb stores just in-frame clones and leaves some out. Of about 30,000 clones in the sample, 75% to 95% were seen once. The starting material was CD8+ T cells from peripheral blood mononuclear cells, obtained before pregnancy. These receptors originate from a female donor with multiple sclerosis, enrolled in a pregnancy study.

The chain recombines TRBV27 with TRBJ2-2, with no clear D. Germline-derived CDR1 and CDR2 are MNHEY and SMNVEV (reference sequence). The CDR3 length is 13 residues. Trimming shortened V by 3 bases and J by 2 bases, and 4 bases separated the two germline ends. CDR3 in DNA: TGTGCCAGCAGTTTTTCTAACACCGGGGAGCTGTTTTTT. Translating it yields CASSFSNTGELFF.

V and J are TRBV14 and TRBJ2-5, with 8 bases aligning to TRBD2. CDR3 length: 18 amino acids. The V and J ends lost 0 bases and 0 bases, in that order; junction bases with no gene match: 9. Germline-derived CDR1 and CDR2 are SGHDN and FVKESK. CDR3 coding DNA: TGTGCCAGCAGCCAAGAAGTGCCTAGCGGGCAACACCAAGAGACCCAGTACTTC. Residues: CASSQEVPSGQHQETQYF.

This chain links TRBV5-6 with TRBJ2-1, with 10 bases lining up with TRBD2. This CDR3 has 13 amino acids. Germline V gene sequence: CDR1 SGHDT, CDR2 YYEEEE. V shed 7 bases, J shed 7 bases, and the junction held 5 bases outside the gene matches. The CDR3 sequence is CASASGRVNEQFF. CDR3 nucleotide sequence: TGTGCCAGCGCCAGCGGGAGGGTTAATGAGCAGTTCTTC.

CDR3 DNA sequence: TGTGCCAGTAGTATGTCTCCCGACTACCCAAGGGCCCGGCAGTTCTTC. It translates to CASSMSPDYPRARQFF. This chain links TRBV19 with TRBJ2-1, with D perhaps matching TRBD2 (5 bases). Trimming left V 3 bases short and J 12 bases short, with 24 bases between. The CDR3 contains 16 residues. CDR1 LNHDA and CDR2 SQIVND come from the germline V gene (reference sequence). Full variable domain (rest looked up from reference TRBV19 and TRBJ2-1): DGGITQSPKYLFRKEGQNVTLSCEQNLNHDAMYWYRQDPGQGLRLIYYSQIVNDFQKGDIAEGYSVSREKKESFPLTVTSAQKNPTAFYLCASSMSPDYPRARQFFGPGTRLTVL.

The chain uses TRBV4-3 and TRBJ2-1; tentatively, D is TRBD2 (6 bases). CDR3 length: 16 residues. The V gene lost 0 bases and the J gene lost 6 bases, with 15 bases spanning the gap. Germline CDR1 reads LGHNA; CDR2 reads YSLEER. CDR3: CASSQDFREKGNEQFF. CDR3 bases: TGCGCCAGCAGCCAAGATTTCCGGGAGAAGGGCAATGAGCAGTTCTTC.

The table lists this clone with a few counts. V usage is TRBV4-2 and J usage is TRBJ1-1; D not certain. The CDR3 covers 14 residues. Trimming left V 1 base short and J 3 bases short, with 9 bases between. CDR1 LGHNA and CDR2 YNFKEQ come from the germline V gene. This chain's CDR3 is CASSQGVGDTEAFF. In DNA, the CDR3 is TGTGCCAGCAGCCAAGGGGTGGGAGACACTGAAGCTTTCTTT.

The gene calls are TRBV7-9 and TRBJ1-1; 11 bases map to TRBD1. The CDR3 has 17 residues. Per germline, CDR1 SEHNR and CDR2 FQNEAQ (reference sequence). After removal of 1 base from V and 4 bases from J, the junction contained 8 bases not matched to a gene. DNA of the CDR3: TGTGCCAGCAGCTTAGACGGACAGGGGGCGAGTGGCACTGAAGCTTTCTTT. Encoded protein: CASSLDGQGASGTEAFF.

The table lists this clone with a count of one. This chain joins TRBV15 and TRBJ2-1; maybe TRBD2 (5 bases). The CDR3 covers 12 residues. Deletions cut 5 bases from V and 15 bases from J, with 17 bases between. Germline lookup yields CDR1 LNHNV and CDR2 YYDKDF (reference sequence). CDR3 loop: CATSGELVKGFF. Written as DNA, the CDR3 is TGTGCCACCAGCGGGGAGTTGGTGAAAGGGTTCTTC.

The chain links TRBV11-2 to TRBJ1-5; D possibly corresponds to TRBD1 (6 bases). This CDR3 comprises 14 residues. V dropped 1 base and J dropped 9 bases, with 13 bases sitting between them. Germline CDR1 reads SGHAT; CDR2 reads FQNNGV. The CDR3 is CASSLADSVRPQHF. The DNA for the CDR3 is TGTGCCAGCAGCTTAGCGGACAGCGTCAGGCCCCAGCATTTT.

This clone was recorded once. The chain uses TRBV30 and TRBJ2-1, with D possibly TRBD2 on 5 matching bases. Germline V gives CDR1 GTSNPN, CDR2 SVGIG (reference sequence). CDR3 length: 14 residues. Trimming removed 3 bases at V and 0 bases at J, with 9 bases between. Written as DNA, the CDR3 is TGTGCCTGGAGCCTAGGAGGCTCCTACAATGAGCAGTTCTTC. Translated: CAWSLGGSYNEQFF.

The V and J genes are TRBV5-4 and TRBJ2-7, with 9 bases identical to TRBD1. There are 15 residues in the CDR3. Germline trimming cut 3 bases from V and 1 base from J; bases unmatched to any gene: 5. Germline V gives CDR1 SGHNT, CDR2 YYREEE (reference sequence). The chain's CDR3 is CASSWTGDQSYEQYF. The CDR3 bases are TGTGCCAGCAGCTGGACAGGGGACCAATCCTACGAGCAGTACTTC.

V is TRBV4-2 and J is TRBJ1-1; D may be TRBD1 (5 bases). The ends were cut back, 0 bases at V and 4 bases at J, with 9 bases in the middle. The CDR3 length is 14 residues. Per the germline V gene, CDR1 is LGHNA and CDR2 is YNFKEQ. The CDR3 DNA reads TGTGCCAGCAGCCAAGATCCAGGGCCCACTGAAGCTTTCTTT. This codes for CASSQDPGPTEAFF.

This chain uses TRBV2 with TRBJ1-1, with no clear D. V was pared by 1 base and J by 0 bases, with 3 bases between. The CDR3 totals 13 residues. Per the germline V gene, CDR1 is SNHLY and CDR2 is FYNNEI. The CDR3 loop reads CASSEVLNTEAFF. Written as DNA, the CDR3 is TGTGCCAGCAGTGAAGTCTTGAACACTGAAGCTTTCTTT. Filled out from reference TRBV2 and TRBJ1-1, the complete variable domain reads EPEVTQTPSHQVTQMGQEVILRCVPISNHLYFYWYRQILGQKVEFLVSFYNNEISEKSEIFDDQFSVERPDGSNFTLKIRSTKLEDSAMYFCASSEVLNTEAFFGQGTRLTVV.

The CDR3 sequence is CASSSPRTSGSLGETQYF. For the CDR3, the DNA is TGTGCCAGCAGCTCCCCACGGACTAGCGGGAGTTTGGGAGAGACCCAGTACTTC. The chain recombines TRBV7-9 with TRBJ2-5, with 13 bases aligning to TRBD2. Trimming took 4 bases from V and 4 from J; bases not matched to a gene: 12. The length of the CDR3 is 18 residues. The germline CDR1 and CDR2 sequences are SEHNR and FQNEAQ (reference sequence).

This chain uses TRBV13 with TRBJ1-1; 7 bases match TRBD1. The CDR3 loop spans 16 amino acids. The V and J ends lost 5 bases and 2 bases, in that order; junction bases with no gene match: 11. The germline V gene encodes CDR1 PRHDT and CDR2 FYEKMQ (reference sequence). The CDR3 spells CASSPTGRNLNTEAFF. CDR3 in DNA: TGTGCCAGCAGCCCGACAGGGAGGAACCTAAACACTGAAGCTTTCTTT.

This sequence joins TRBV5-6 and TRBJ2-3; 7 bases match TRBD1. CDR1 and CDR2 (germline): SGHDT, YYEEEE. The ends lost 4 bases at V and 0 bases at J; junction bases unmatched: 2. The CDR3 is 14 residues long. CDR3 residues: CASSLGQSTDTQYF. DNA of the CDR3: TGTGCCAGCAGCCTGGGACAGAGCACAGATACGCAGTATTTT.

The chain uses TRBV11-2 and TRBJ1-4, with D unresolved. Germline CDR1 SGHAT, CDR2 FQNNGV. The ends were cut back, 3 bases at V and 3 bases at J, with 11 bases in the middle. This CDR3 is built from 15 residues. CDR3 bases: TGTGCCAGCAGCTTCGTGGCACAGTCTAATGAAAAACTGTTTTTT. Translation gives CASSFVAQSNEKLFF.

This clone was observed a handful of times. The chain has TRBV4-2 and TRBJ2-1, with D hard to call. The CDR3 sequence is 14 residues long. V was shortened by 0 bases and J by 6 bases, with 9 bases between the two germline ends. Germline V gene sequence: CDR1 LGHNA, CDR2 YNFKEQ. As DNA, the CDR3 is TGTGCCAGCAGCCAAGATCTAGAATCCAATGAGCAGTTCTTC. Amino acid sequence: CASSQDLESNEQFF.

The V and J genes are TRBV5-4 and TRBJ2-7; tentatively, D is TRBD2 (6 bases). The germline V gene encodes CDR1 SGHNT and CDR2 YYREEE (reference sequence). The CDR3 contains 18 residues. Trimming shortened V by 0 bases and J by 5 bases, and 24 bases separated the two germline ends. This chain's CDR3 is CASSLATADIGGINEQYF. The CDR3 DNA sequence: TGTGCCAGCAGCTTGGCCACGGCTGATATTGGCGGGATTAACGAGCAGTACTTC.

CDR3 in DNA: TGCGCCAGCAGCCAAGATCTATCCTTGGACTTCGACAATGAGCAGTTCTTC. The encoded protein is CASSQDLSLDFDNEQFF. This chain joins TRBV4-3 and TRBJ2-1, with a tentative D call TRBD2 (5 bases). V was trimmed by 0 bases and J by 5 bases, leaving 17 bases between them. The CDR3 runs 17 residues. Per germline, CDR1 LGHNA and CDR2 YSLEER.